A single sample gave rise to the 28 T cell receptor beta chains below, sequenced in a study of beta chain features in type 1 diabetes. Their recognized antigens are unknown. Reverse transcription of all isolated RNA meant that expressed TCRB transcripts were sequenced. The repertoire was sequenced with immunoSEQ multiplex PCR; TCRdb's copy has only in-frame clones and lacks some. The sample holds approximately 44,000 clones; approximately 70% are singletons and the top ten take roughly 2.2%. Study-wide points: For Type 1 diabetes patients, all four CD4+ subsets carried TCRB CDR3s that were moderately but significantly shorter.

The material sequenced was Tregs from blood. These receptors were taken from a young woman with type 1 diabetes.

Here the CDR3 DNA reads TGTGCCAGCAGCCCCAGACAGTATTCCTACGAGCAGTACTTC. It translates to CASSPRQYSYEQYF. The rearrangement links TRBV27 to TRBJ2-7; the D gene is possibly TRBD1 (5 bases). The length of the CDR3 is 14 residues. V was trimmed by 6 bases and J by 1 base, leaving 13 bases between them. Looked up from germline, CDR1 is MNHEY and CDR2 is SMNVEV (reference sequence).

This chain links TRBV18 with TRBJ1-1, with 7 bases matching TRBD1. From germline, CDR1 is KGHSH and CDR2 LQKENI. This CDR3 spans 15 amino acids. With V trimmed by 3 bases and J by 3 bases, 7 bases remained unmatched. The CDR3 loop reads CASSPGQVIDTEAFF. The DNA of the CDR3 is TGTGCCAGCTCACCTGGACAGGTTATTGACACTGAAGCTTTCTTT.

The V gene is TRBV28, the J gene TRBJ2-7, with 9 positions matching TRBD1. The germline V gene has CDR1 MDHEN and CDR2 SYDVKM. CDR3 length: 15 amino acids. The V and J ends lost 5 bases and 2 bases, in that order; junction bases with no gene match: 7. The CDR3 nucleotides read TGTGCCAGCAGTCCCCTGGGACAGGGAACCTACGAGCAGTACTTC. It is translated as CASSPLGQGTYEQYF. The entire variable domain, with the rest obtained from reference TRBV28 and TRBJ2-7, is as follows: DVKVTQSSRYLVKRTGEKVFLECVQDMDHENMFWYRQDPGLGLRLIYFSYDVKMKEKGDIPEGYSVSREKKERFSLILESASTNQTSMYLCASSPLGQGTYEQYFGPGTRLTVT.

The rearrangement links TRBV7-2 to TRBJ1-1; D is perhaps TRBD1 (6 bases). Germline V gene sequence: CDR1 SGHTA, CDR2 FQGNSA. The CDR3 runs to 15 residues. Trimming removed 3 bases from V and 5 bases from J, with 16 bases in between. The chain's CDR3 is CASSFKGGSRTEAFF. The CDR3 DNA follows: TGTGCCAGCAGCTTTAAAGGGGGTAGTAGGACTGAAGCTTTCTTT.

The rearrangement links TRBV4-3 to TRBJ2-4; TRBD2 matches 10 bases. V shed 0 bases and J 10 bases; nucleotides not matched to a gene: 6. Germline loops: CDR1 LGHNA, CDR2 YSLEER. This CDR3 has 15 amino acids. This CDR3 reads CASSQEIAGGGIQYF. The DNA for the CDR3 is TGCGCCAGCAGCCAAGAGATAGCGGGGGGTGGTATTCAGTACTTC.

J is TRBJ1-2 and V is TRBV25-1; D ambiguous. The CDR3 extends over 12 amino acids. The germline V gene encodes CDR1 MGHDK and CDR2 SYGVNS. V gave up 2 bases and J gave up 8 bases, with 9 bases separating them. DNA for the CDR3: TGTGCCAGCAGTGAACCCAGCGGGGGCTACACCTTC. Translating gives CASSEPSGGYTF.

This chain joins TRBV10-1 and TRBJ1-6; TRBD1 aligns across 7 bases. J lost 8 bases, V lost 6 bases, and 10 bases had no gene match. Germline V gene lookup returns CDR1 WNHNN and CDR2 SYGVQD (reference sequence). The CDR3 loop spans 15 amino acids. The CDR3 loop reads CASRPQGTGDSPLHF. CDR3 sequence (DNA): TGCGCCAGCAGACCACAGGGGACGGGGGATTCACCCCTCCACTTT.

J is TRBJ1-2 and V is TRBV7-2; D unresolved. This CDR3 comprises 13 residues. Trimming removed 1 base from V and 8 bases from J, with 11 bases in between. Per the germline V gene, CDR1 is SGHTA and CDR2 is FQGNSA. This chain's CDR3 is CASSLGAATGYTF. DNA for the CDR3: TGTGCCAGCAGCTTAGGTGCGGCGACCGGCTACACCTTC.

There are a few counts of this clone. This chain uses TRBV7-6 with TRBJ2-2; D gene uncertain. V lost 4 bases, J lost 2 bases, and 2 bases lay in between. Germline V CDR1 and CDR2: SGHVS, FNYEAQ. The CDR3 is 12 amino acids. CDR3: CASSSNTGELFF. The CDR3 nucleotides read TGTGCCAGCAGCTCTAACACCGGGGAGCTGTTTTTT.

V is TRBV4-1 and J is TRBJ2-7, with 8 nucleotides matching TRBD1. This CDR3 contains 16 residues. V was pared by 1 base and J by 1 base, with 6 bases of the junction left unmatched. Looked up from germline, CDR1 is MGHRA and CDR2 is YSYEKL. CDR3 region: CASSQAPTGESYEQYF. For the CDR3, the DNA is TGCGCCAGCAGCCAAGCCCCGACAGGGGAATCCTACGAGCAGTACTTC.

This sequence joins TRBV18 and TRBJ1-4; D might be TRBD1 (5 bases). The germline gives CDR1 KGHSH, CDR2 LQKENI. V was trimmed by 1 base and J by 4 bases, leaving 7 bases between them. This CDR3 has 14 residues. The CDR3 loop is CASSPRQLNEKLFF. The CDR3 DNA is TGTGCCAGCTCACCACGACAGCTTAATGAAAAACTGTTTTTT.

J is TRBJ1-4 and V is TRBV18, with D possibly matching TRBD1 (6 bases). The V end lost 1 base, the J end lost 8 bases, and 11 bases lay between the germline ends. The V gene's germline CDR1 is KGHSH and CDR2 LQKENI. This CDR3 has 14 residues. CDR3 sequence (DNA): TGTGCCAGCTCACCACGAGGGGGTCGAGAAAAACTGTTTTTT. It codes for CASSPRGGREKLFF.

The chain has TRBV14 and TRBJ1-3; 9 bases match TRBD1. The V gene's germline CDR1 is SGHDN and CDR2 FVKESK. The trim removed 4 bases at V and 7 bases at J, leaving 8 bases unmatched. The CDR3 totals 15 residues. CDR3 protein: CASSPGQGFINTIYF. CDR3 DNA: TGTGCCAGCAGCCCCGGACAGGGGTTCATCAACACCATATATTTT.

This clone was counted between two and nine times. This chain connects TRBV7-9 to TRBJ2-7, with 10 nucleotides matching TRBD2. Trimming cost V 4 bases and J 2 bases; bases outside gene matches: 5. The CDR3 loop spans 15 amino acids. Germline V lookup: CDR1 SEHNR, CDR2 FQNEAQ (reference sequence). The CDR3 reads CASSSPGLATYEQYF. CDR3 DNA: TGTGCCAGCAGCTCGCCGGGACTAGCGACCTACGAGCAGTACTTC.

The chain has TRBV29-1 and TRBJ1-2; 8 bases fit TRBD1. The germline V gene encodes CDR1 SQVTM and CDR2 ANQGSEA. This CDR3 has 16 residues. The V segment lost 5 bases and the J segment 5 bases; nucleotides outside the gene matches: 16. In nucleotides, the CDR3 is TGCAGCGTTCCCTATGCATCCGGACAGGGAGGATATGGCTACACCTTC. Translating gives CSVPYASGQGGYGYTF. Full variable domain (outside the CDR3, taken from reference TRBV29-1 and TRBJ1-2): SAVISQKPSRDICQRGTSLTIQCQVDSQVTMMFWYRQQPGQSLTLIATANQGSEATYESGFVIDKFPISRPNLTFSTLTVSNMSPEDSSIYLCSVPYASGQGGYGYTFGSGTRLTVV.

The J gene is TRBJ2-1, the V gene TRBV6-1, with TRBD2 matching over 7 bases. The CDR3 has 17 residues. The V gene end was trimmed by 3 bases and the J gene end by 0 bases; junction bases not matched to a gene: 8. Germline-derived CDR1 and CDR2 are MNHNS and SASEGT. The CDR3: CASSEGGVFSSYNEQFF. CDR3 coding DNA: TGTGCCAGCAGTGAGGGGGGGGTTTTTAGCTCCTACAATGAGCAGTTCTTC.

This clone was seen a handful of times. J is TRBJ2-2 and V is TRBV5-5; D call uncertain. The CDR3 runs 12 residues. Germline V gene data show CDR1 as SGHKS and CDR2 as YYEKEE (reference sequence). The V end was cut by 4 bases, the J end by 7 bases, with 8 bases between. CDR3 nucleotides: TGTGCCAGCAGCCTCGTTAACGGGGAGCTGTTTTTT. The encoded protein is CASSLVNGELFF.

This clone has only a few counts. The CDR3 coding sequence is TGTGCCAGTAGTATAGGGGGCCAGAGCTCCTACGAGCAGTACTTC. Protein sequence: CASSIGGQSSYEQYF. The J gene is TRBJ2-7, the V gene TRBV19; D is perhaps TRBD1 (5 bases). V was clipped by 1 base and J by 0 bases, with 10 bases between them. The CDR3 totals 15 residues. From germline, CDR1 is LNHDA and CDR2 SQIVND (reference sequence).

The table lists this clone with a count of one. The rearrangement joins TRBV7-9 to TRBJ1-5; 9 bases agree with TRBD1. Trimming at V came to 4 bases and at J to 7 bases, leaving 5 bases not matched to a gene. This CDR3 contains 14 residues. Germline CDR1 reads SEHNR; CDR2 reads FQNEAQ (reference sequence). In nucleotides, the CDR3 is TGTGCCAGCAGCTCGGGACAGGGAAGACAGCCCCAGCATTTT. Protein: CASSSGQGRQPQHF. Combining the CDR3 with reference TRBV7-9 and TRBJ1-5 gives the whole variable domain DTGVSQNPRHKITKRGQNVTFRCDPISEHNRLYWYRQTLGQGPEFLTYFQNEAQLEKSRLLSDRFSAERPKGSFSTLEIQRTEQGDSAMYLCASSSGQGRQPQHFGDGTRLSIL.

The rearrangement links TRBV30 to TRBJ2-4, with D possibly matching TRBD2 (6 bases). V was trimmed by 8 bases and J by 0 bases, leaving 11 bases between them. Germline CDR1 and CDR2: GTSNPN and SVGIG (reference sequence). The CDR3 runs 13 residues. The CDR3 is CAGSGVAKNIQYF. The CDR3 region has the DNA TGTGCCGGTTCGGGGGTAGCCAAAAACATTCAGTACTTC.

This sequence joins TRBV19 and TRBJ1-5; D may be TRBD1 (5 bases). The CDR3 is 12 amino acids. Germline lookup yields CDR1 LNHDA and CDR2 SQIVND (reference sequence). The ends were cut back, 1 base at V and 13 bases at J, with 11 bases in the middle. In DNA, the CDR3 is TGTGCCAGTAGTATAGCCGGGGGTCGGCAGCATTTT. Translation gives CASSIAGGRQHF.

The DNA of the CDR3 is TGTGCCAGCAGCTTAGTAGCCACAGGCGACTATGGCTACACCTTC. Its protein is CASSLVATGDYGYTF. V and J are TRBV7-2 and TRBJ1-2; possibly TRBD1 for D (5 bases). Germline CDR1 reads SGHTA; CDR2 reads FQGNSA. The CDR3 is 15 residues long. V lost 1 base, J lost 3 bases, and 12 bases lay in between.

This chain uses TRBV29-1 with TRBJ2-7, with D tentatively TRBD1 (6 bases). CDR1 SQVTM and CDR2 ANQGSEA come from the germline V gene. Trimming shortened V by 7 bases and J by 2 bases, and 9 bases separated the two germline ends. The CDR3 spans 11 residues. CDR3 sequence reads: CSGGGPYEQYF. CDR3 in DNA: TGCAGCGGTGGGGGCCCCTACGAGCAGTACTTC.

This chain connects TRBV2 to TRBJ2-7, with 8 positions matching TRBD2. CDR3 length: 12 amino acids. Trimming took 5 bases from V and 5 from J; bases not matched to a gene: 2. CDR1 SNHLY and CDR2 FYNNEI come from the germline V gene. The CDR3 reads CASSSGSHEQYF. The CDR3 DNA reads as TGTGCCAGCAGTAGCGGGAGCCACGAGCAGTACTTC. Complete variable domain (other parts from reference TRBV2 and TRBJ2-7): EPEVTQTPSHQVTQMGQEVILRCVPISNHLYFYWYRQILGQKVEFLVSFYNNEISEKSEIFDDQFSVERPDGSNFTLKIRSTKLEDSAMYFCASSSGSHEQYFGPGTRLTVT.

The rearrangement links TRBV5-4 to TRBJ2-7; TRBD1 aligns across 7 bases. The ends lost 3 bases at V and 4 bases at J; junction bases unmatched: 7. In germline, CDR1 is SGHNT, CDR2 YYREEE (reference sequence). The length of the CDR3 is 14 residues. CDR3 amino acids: CASSSRSGGYEQYF. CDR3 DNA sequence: TGTGCCAGCAGCTCACGCTCAGGGGGATACGAGCAGTACTTC.

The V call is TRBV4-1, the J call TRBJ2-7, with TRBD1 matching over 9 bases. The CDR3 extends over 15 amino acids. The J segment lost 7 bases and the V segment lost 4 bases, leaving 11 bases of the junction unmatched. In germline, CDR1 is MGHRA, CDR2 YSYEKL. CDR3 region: CASSPSIGTGREQYF. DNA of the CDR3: TGCGCCAGCAGCCCCTCGATCGGGACAGGGCGGGAGCAGTACTTC.

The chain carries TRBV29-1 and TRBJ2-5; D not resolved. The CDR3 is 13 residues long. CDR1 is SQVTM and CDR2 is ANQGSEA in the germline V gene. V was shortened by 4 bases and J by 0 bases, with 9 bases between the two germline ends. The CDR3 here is CSVVYYYQETQYF. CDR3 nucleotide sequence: TGCAGCGTTGTTTACTATTACCAAGAGACCCAGTACTTC.

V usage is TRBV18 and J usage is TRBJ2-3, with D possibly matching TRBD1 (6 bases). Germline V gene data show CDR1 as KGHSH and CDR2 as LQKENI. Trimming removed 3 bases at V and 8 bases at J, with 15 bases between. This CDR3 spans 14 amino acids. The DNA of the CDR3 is TGTGCCAGCTCACCGCAGGGGCCCCTTCTTACGCAGTATTTT. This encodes CASSPQGPLLTQYF.